This T cell receptor (beta chain) was captured by sequencing in a study of shared clonotypes between healthy human individuals. Study background: A donor's plate count was three for CD4 naive and three for CD4 memory; CD8 naive had two and CD8 memory one.

Adult Caucasians living in Nashville, Tennessee made up all of the donors. Genomic DNA per cell subset filled all wells of several immunoSEQ plates. Produced via immunoSEQ multiplex PCR; TCRdb's table is partial and in-frame only. The sample records around 2.5 million clones, over 85% being singletons. Deletions cut 3 bases from V and 12 bases from J, with 17 bases between. The CDR3 covers 12 residues. The germline gives CDR1 GTSNPN, CDR2 SVGIG (reference sequence). This TCR derives from a man between 18 and 29 years old in good health. Some clones in this sample may be carry-over from other donors' samples. The chain uses TRBV30 and TRBJ1-1, with D perhaps TRBD1 (6 bases). Sample: naive CD4+ T cells from PBMCs. Subset denoted: CD45RA+ positively selected. CDR3 sequence (DNA): TGTGCCTGGAGGGAACAGGGTTTGACGTCTTTCTTT. Its translation: CAWREQGLTSFF.